A selection of T cell receptor beta chains follows, all from one sample in a study of long-term antiretroviral therapy in people with HIV. TCRdb's copy holds only in-frame clones and misses some; the assay was immunoSEQ multiplex PCR. The data contain some 30,000 clones, 94% of them singletons. The sequenced sample was unsorted PBMCs, obtained around 7.4 years after starting antiretroviral therapy. The receptors shown here come from a man aged 45-60 years with HIV. Each CDR3 is given with its conserved first and last residue. D genes are given only for firm matches. Clone size is shown for a subset of rows, as once, few, many or a class of expanded clone.

cdr3_nt: TGTGCCAGCAGTTTAAGGGGTTTCAATCAGCCCCAGCATTTT; cdr3_aa: CASSLRGFNQPQHF; j_call: TRBJ1-5; d_call: .; clone_size: .; v_call: TRBV28
cdr3_nt: TGTGCCAGCAGCCCCTGGGGAGGGGCAGATGGCTACACCTTC; cdr3_aa: CASSPWGGADGYTF; j_call: TRBJ1-2; d_call: .; clone_size: .; v_call: TRBV9
cdr3_nt: TGCGCCAGCAGCCAAGGAGAGCGGGGGGACGCAGATACGCAGTATTTT; cdr3_aa: CASSQGERGDADTQYF; j_call: TRBJ2-3; d_call: TRBD2; clone_size: .; v_call: TRBV4-1
cdr3_nt: TGTGCCAGCAGCCCTAAGGGGACAGGGCGCACCGGGGAGCTGTTTTTT; cdr3_aa: CASSPKGTGRTGELFF; j_call: TRBJ2-2; d_call: TRBD1; clone_size: .; v_call: TRBV7-2
cdr3_nt: TGTGCCAGCAGTCTAAGCAGGTCCTATGAAGGAAACACCATATATTTT; cdr3_aa: CASSLSRSYEGNTIYF; j_call: TRBJ1-3; d_call: .; clone_size: .; v_call: TRBV6-6
cdr3_nt: TGTGCCAGCAAACTAGCGGGGTTTTACGAGCAGTACTTC; cdr3_aa: CASKLAGFYEQYF; j_call: TRBJ2-7; d_call: TRBD2; clone_size: .; v_call: TRBV19
cdr3_nt: TGTGCCAGCAGCCCTGGTCTCGGGGGGAGAAATGAGCAGTTCTTC; cdr3_aa: CASSPGLGGRNEQFF; j_call: TRBJ2-1; d_call: TRBD2; clone_size: .; v_call: TRBV16
cdr3_nt: TGTGCCAGCAGTCCCAGGGATAGGGACTATGGCTACACCTTC; cdr3_aa: CASSPRDRDYGYTF; j_call: TRBJ1-2; d_call: .; clone_size: .; v_call: TRBV6-6
cdr3_nt: TGTGCCTGGAGATACGACACCCTGAGCACTGAAGCTTTCTTT; cdr3_aa: CAWRYDTLSTEAFF; j_call: TRBJ1-1; d_call: .; clone_size: .; v_call: TRBV30
cdr3_nt: TGTGCCAGCAGCGTATTGAGGGACACCGGGGAGCTGTTTTTT; cdr3_aa: CASSVLRDTGELFF; j_call: TRBJ2-2; d_call: .; clone_size: .; v_call: TRBV9
cdr3_nt: TGTGCCAGCAGCCGGGACAGGGGATTTTATGGCTACACCTTC; cdr3_aa: CASSRDRGFYGYTF; j_call: TRBJ1-2; d_call: TRBD1; clone_size: .; v_call: TRBV6-5
cdr3_nt: TGCGCCAGCAGCCAAGAGAGGCAACTCAACTATGGCTACACCTTC; cdr3_aa: CASSQERQLNYGYTF; j_call: TRBJ1-2; d_call: .; clone_size: once; v_call: TRBV4-1
cdr3_nt: TGTGCCAGCAGTTTTGGGACAGGGTCTGGCTACACCTTC; cdr3_aa: CASSFGTGSGYTF; j_call: TRBJ1-2; d_call: TRBD1; clone_size: once; v_call: TRBV27
cdr3_nt: TGCGCCAGCAGCTTATCAGGGACAGGACGTTCACCCCTCCACTTT; cdr3_aa: CASSLSGTGRSPLHF; j_call: TRBJ1-6; d_call: TRBD1; clone_size: few; v_call: TRBV5-1
cdr3_nt: TGCGCCAGCAGCTCTCTAGGACAGGGAGAGCAGTACTTC; cdr3_aa: CASSSLGQGEQYF; j_call: TRBJ2-7; d_call: TRBD1; clone_size: .; v_call: TRBV5-1
cdr3_nt: TGTGCCAGCAAACGGGACGGCTACACCTTC; cdr3_aa: CASKRDGYTF; j_call: TRBJ1-2; d_call: .; clone_size: .; v_call: TRBV28
cdr3_nt: TGTGCCAGCAGCTTGGTGAACACTGAAGCTTTCTTT; cdr3_aa: CASSLVNTEAFF; j_call: TRBJ1-1; d_call: .; clone_size: .; v_call: TRBV5-4
cdr3_nt: TGTGCCAGCAGTGACGAGGGGAGGCAGCCCCAGCATTTT; cdr3_aa: CASSDEGRQPQHF; j_call: TRBJ1-5; d_call: .; clone_size: .; v_call: TRBV6-1
cdr3_nt: TGCGCCAGCAGTGTTGGCCCGCTCACCGGGGAGCTGTTTTTT; cdr3_aa: CASSVGPLTGELFF; j_call: TRBJ2-2; d_call: .; clone_size: .; v_call: TRBV10-2
cdr3_nt: TGTGCTAGTGGTTCCCCGAGACAGAGCACAGATACGCAGTATTTT; cdr3_aa: CASGSPRQSTDTQYF; j_call: TRBJ2-3; d_call: .; clone_size: .; v_call: TRBV12-5
cdr3_nt: TGCAGCGTGGGAGACCCGGGCTACACCTTC; cdr3_aa: CSVGDPGYTF; j_call: TRBJ1-2; d_call: .; clone_size: .; v_call: TRBV29-1
cdr3_nt: TGTGCCAGTAGTATTCCCCCATCCGGGACATCGGGGAGCAATCAGCCCCAGCATTTT; cdr3_aa: CASSIPPSGTSGSNQPQHF; j_call: TRBJ1-5; d_call: .; clone_size: .; v_call: TRBV19
cdr3_nt: TGTGCCAGCAGCCTCGGACTAGCGGGGGGCCCGGGTGCGGGAGAGACCCAGTACTTC; cdr3_aa: CASSLGLAGGPGAGETQYF; j_call: TRBJ2-5; d_call: TRBD2; clone_size: .; v_call: TRBV7-2
cdr3_nt: TGTGCCATCAGTGAGCGCGGGGGGGGTTCCTACAATGAGCAGTTCTTC; cdr3_aa: CAISERGGGSYNEQFF; j_call: TRBJ2-1; d_call: TRBD2; clone_size: .; v_call: TRBV10-3
cdr3_nt: TGTGCCAGCTCACCATCAGCGAACACTGAAGCTTTCTTT; cdr3_aa: CASSPSANTEAFF; j_call: TRBJ1-1; d_call: .; clone_size: .; v_call: TRBV18
cdr3_nt: TGCGCCAGCAGCCAAGATTTAGGGACGGCCCAGTTGTGGCCCCAGCATTTT; cdr3_aa: CASSQDLGTAQLWPQHF; j_call: TRBJ1-5; d_call: .; clone_size: .; v_call: TRBV4-3
cdr3_nt: TGTGCCAGTAGCGCTTCGACAGGGACTGGAAACACCATATATTTT; cdr3_aa: CASSASTGTGNTIYF; j_call: TRBJ1-3; d_call: TRBD1; clone_size: .; v_call: TRBV19
cdr3_nt: TGTGCCAGCAGCTTAATGGGCTCAAGCGAGCAGTACTTC; cdr3_aa: CASSLMGSSEQYF; j_call: TRBJ2-7; d_call: .; clone_size: .; v_call: TRBV7-3
cdr3_nt: TGTGCCAGCAGCGTACAGGACTCCTACGAGCAGTACTTC; cdr3_aa: CASSVQDSYEQYF; j_call: TRBJ2-7; d_call: .; clone_size: .; v_call: TRBV9
cdr3_nt: TGTGCCAGCAGCAAACGGGGCCCTCCTGGGTACCAAGAGACCCAGTACTTC; cdr3_aa: CASSKRGPPGYQETQYF; j_call: TRBJ2-5; d_call: .; clone_size: .; v_call: TRBV21-1
cdr3_nt: TGTGCCAGCAGTTTAGAGGGCGCCGCCTACGAGCAGTACTTC; cdr3_aa: CASSLEGAAYEQYF; j_call: TRBJ2-7; d_call: .; clone_size: .; v_call: TRBV27
cdr3_nt: TGTGCCATCAGTGAGGGGGCTAAAGGTAATGAGCAGTTCTTC; cdr3_aa: CAISEGAKGNEQFF; j_call: TRBJ2-1; d_call: .; clone_size: .; v_call: TRBV10-3
cdr3_nt: TGTGCCAGCGGCTGGCCCAGAGTCGAGCAGTACTTC; cdr3_aa: CASGWPRVEQYF; j_call: TRBJ2-7; d_call: .; clone_size: .; v_call: TRBV11-2
cdr3_nt: TGTGCCAGCAGCGTAACCCCGGGACAGGGCTCTGGGGCCAACGTCCTGACTTTC; cdr3_aa: CASSVTPGQGSGANVLTF; j_call: TRBJ2-6; d_call: TRBD1; clone_size: .; v_call: TRBV9
cdr3_nt: TGTGCCAGCAGCTCAGACAGCCTGGAGGCCTACGAGCAGTACTTC; cdr3_aa: CASSSDSLEAYEQYF; j_call: TRBJ2-7; d_call: .; clone_size: few; v_call: TRBV7-9
cdr3_nt: TGTGCCTGGAGTCTGGGCGGGGGTGGTTACGAGCAGTACTTC; cdr3_aa: CAWSLGGGGYEQYF; j_call: TRBJ2-7; d_call: TRBD2; clone_size: once; v_call: TRBV30
cdr3_nt: TGCAGTGCTCCGGACAGGCGCGAGCAGTTCTTC; cdr3_aa: CSAPDRREQFF; j_call: TRBJ2-1; d_call: TRBD1; clone_size: .; v_call: TRBV20-1
cdr3_nt: TGTGCCAGCAGCCAAGTTGCGGATGGAGGGCCCGGGGAGCTGTTTTTT; cdr3_aa: CASSQVADGGPGELFF; j_call: TRBJ2-2; d_call: .; clone_size: .; v_call: TRBV4-2
cdr3_nt: TGTGCCAGCAGCTTATCAGGGGAGATCACAGATACGCAGTATTTT; cdr3_aa: CASSLSGEITDTQYF; j_call: TRBJ2-3; d_call: .; clone_size: once; v_call: TRBV7-8
cdr3_nt: TGTGCCAGCAGCTCCTACTCTGGGGACACTGAAGCTTTCTTT; cdr3_aa: CASSSYSGDTEAFF; j_call: TRBJ1-1; d_call: .; clone_size: .; v_call: TRBV9
cdr3_nt: TGTGCCAGCAGTGGGCCTTACTACGAGCAGTACTTC; cdr3_aa: CASSGPYYEQYF; j_call: TRBJ2-7; d_call: .; clone_size: .; v_call: TRBV6-1
cdr3_nt: TGCAGCGTTGTGATAGATAACTCCTATAATTCACCCCTCCACTTT; cdr3_aa: CSVVIDNSYNSPLHF; j_call: TRBJ1-6; d_call: .; clone_size: .; v_call: TRBV29-1
cdr3_nt: TGTGCCAGCAGTCTAGCGGTAGATAGCACAGATACGCAGTATTTT; cdr3_aa: CASSLAVDSTDTQYF; j_call: TRBJ2-3; d_call: TRBD2; clone_size: .; v_call: TRBV5-6
cdr3_nt: TGCGCCAGCAGCCACTCGGGGGCCCTAGGTGAAAAACTGTTTTTT; cdr3_aa: CASSHSGALGEKLFF; j_call: TRBJ1-4; d_call: .; clone_size: .; v_call: TRBV4-3
cdr3_nt: TGCGCCAGCAGTGGGGGGGTTGAAGATACGCAGTATTTT; cdr3_aa: CASSGGVEDTQYF; j_call: TRBJ2-3; d_call: .; clone_size: .; v_call: TRBV10-1
cdr3_nt: TGTGCCAGCAGTTTCCATAGCGGGGGAGTTCTATCCTACAATGAGCAGTTCTTC; cdr3_aa: CASSFHSGGVLSYNEQFF; j_call: TRBJ2-1; d_call: TRBD2; clone_size: .; v_call: TRBV27